This TCR beta chain originates from a study of beta chain features in type 1 diabetes. The V end lost 0 bases, the J end lost 7 bases, and 6 bases lay between the germline ends. This CDR3 is built from 11 residues. The germline V gene has CDR1 GTSNPN and CDR2 SVGIG (reference sequence). The authors reverse transcribed all of the isolated RNA, so sequencing captured expressed TCRB transcripts. Mean read depth for naive, central memory and regulatory T cell samples was 3.5 million to 4.5 million reads. The table came from immunoSEQ multiplex PCR; TCRdb's copy has only in-frame clones and leaves some out. The repertoire holds under 550,000 clones, with about an eighth as singletons. General study findings and limits: At VDJ recombination sites, type 1 diabetes patients had fewer insertions and more deleted nucleotides.

Of note for this clone: Antigen: not known.

J is TRBJ1-2 and V is TRBV30; D possibly corresponds to TRBD1 (6 bases). The sequencing input was naive CD4+ T cells from blood. This clonotype was sampled from a woman aged 18-30 years in good health. The DNA for the CDR3 is TGTGCCTGGAGTGTACAGGGTGGCTACACCTTC. Protein: CAWSVQGGYTF. The entire variable domain, with the rest obtained from reference TRBV30 and TRBJ1-2, is as follows: SQTIHQWPATLVQPVGSPLSLECTVEGTSNPNLYWYRQAAGRGLQLLFYSVGIGQISSEVPQNLSASRPQDRQFILSSKKLLLSDSGFYLCAWSVQGGYTFGSGTRLTVV.